These 4 T cell receptor beta chains came from one sample sequenced in a study of blood T cell repertoires in COVID-19. Measured with immunoSEQ multiplex PCR; TCRdb has only the in-frame clones, and not every one. The table includes under 250,000 clones, 80% to 95% detected once. Sample: peripheral blood. These receptors came from a man in his sixties with COVID-19, enrolled during active disease.

The CDR3, as DNA: TGTGCCAGCAGCCAGACAGGGTATTATGGCTACACCTTC. It translates to CASSQTGYYGYTF. This chain links TRBV12-3 or TRBV12-4 with TRBJ1-2; 7 bases agree with TRBD1. The CDR3 spans 13 residues. V lost 6 bases and J lost 5; bases outside the gene matches: 6.

This clone was observed once. The chain combines TRBV25-1 with TRBJ2-1, with D perhaps TRBD1 (5 bases). There are 16 residues in the CDR3. Per germline, CDR1 MGHDK and CDR2 SYGVNS. With 2 bases removed from V and 1 base from J, the gap between germline ends came to 12 bases. This chain's CDR3 is CASSETQGLSYNEQFF. The CDR3 coding sequence is TGTGCCAGCAGTGAAACCCAGGGCCTATCCTACAATGAGCAGTTCTTC. Full variable domain (outside the CDR3, taken from reference TRBV25-1 and TRBJ2-1): EADIYQTPRYLVIGTGKKITLECSQTMGHDKMYWYQQDPGMELHLIHYSYGVNSTEKGDLSSESTVSRIRTEHFPLTLESARPSHTSQYLCASSETQGLSYNEQFFGPGTRLTVL.

The V call is TRBV24-1, the J call TRBJ2-1, with a tentative D call TRBD2 (6 bases). V lost 4 bases and J 0 bases, leaving 15 bases between the germline ends. Per germline, CDR1 KGHDR and CDR2 SFDVKD. This CDR3 is built from 17 residues. The CDR3 nucleotides read TGTGCCACCAGTGAGGCGGGAACTGGGAGCTCCTACAATGAGCAGTTCTTC. Translation gives CATSEAGTGSSYNEQFF.

J is TRBJ1-3 and V is TRBV7-9; TRBD1 aligns across 10 bases. Germline V gene sequence: CDR1 SEHNR, CDR2 FQNEAQ (reference sequence). The CDR3 extends over 16 amino acids. V lost 5 bases to trimming and J lost 0 bases; unmatched junction nucleotides: 4. DNA for the CDR3: TGTGCCAGCAGCCCTTGGACAGGGGGCTCTGGAAACACCATATATTTT. It encodes CASSPWTGGSGNTIYF.